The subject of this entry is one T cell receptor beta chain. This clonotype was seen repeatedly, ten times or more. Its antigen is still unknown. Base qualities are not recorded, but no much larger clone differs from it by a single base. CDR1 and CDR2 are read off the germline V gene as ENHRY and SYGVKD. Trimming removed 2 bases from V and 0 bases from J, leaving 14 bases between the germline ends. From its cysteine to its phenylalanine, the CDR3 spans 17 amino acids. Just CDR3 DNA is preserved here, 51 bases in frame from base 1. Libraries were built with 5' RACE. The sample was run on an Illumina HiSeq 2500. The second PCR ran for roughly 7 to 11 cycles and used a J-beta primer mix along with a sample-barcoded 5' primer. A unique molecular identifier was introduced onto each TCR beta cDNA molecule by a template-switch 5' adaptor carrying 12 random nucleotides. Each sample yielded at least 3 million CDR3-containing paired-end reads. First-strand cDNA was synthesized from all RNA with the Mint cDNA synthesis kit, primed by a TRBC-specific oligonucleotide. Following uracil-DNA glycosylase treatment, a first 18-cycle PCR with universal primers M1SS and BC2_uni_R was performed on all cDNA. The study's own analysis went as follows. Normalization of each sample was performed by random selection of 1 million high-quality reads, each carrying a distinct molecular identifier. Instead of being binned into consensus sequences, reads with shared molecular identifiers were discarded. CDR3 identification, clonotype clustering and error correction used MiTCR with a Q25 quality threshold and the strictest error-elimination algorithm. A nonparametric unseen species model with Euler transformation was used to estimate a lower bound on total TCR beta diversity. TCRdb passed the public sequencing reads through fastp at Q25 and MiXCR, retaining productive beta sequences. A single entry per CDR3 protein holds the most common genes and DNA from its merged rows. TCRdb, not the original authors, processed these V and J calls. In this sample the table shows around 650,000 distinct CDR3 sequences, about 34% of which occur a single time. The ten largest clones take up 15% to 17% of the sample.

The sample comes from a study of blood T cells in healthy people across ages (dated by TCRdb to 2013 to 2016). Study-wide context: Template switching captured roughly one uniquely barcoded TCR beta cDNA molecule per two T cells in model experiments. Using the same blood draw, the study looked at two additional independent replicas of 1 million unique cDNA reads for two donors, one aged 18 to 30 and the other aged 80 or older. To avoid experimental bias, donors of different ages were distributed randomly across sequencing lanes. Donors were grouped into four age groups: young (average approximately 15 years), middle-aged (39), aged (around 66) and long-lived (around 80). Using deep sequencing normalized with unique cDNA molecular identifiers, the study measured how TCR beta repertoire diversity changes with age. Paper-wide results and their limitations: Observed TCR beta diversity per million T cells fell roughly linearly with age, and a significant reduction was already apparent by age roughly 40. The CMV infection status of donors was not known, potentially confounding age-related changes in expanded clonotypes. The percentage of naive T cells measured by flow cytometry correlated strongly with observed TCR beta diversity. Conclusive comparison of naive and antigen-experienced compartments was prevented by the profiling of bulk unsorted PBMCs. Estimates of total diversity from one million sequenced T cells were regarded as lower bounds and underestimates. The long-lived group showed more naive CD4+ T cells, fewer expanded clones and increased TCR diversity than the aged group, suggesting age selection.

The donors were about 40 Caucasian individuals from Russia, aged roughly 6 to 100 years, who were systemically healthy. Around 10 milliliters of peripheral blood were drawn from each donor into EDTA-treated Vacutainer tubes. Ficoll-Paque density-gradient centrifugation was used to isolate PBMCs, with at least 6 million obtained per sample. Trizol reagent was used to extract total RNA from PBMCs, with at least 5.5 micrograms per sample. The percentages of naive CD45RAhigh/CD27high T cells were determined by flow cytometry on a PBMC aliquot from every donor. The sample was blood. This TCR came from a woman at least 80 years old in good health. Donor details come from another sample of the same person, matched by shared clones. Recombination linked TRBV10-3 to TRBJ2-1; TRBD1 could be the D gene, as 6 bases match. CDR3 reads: CAISEATGFSSYNEQFF. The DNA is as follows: TGTGCCATCAGTGAGGCAACAGGGTTCAGCTCCTACAATGAGCAGTTCTTC.